This T cell receptor (beta chain) was sequenced in a study of T cell responses to AZD1222 COVID-19 vaccine. Background on the study: Pooled together were second doses at about 4 or about 12 weeks. Broader study findings: Repertoires were sampled only after the peak T cell response. Only five or six AZD1222 recipients tested seropositive at baseline.

As for this clone: Its specificity is not known.

The protocol was immunoSEQ multiplex PCR, while the TCRdb copy is restricted to in-frame clones and leaves out a portion. The table includes 100,000 to 120,000 clones, less than 90% detected once. The CDR3 loop spans 15 amino acids. Trimming removed 0 bases from V and 4 bases from J, with 10 bases in between. Looked up from germline, CDR1 is MNHEY and CDR2 is SVGAGI. The clonotype comes from an adult in good health. Sample: peripheral blood, taken on day 0 of AZD1222 vaccination. V usage is TRBV6-5 and J usage is TRBJ1-3, with no clear D. In DNA form, the CDR3 reads TGTGCCAGCAGTTACTCGAGGCGGCAGGGAAACACCATATATTTT. Protein sequence: CASSYSRRQGNTIYF.